Listed below are T cell receptor beta chains from one sample, sequenced in a study of cytomegalovirus exposure and HLA in healthy donors. TCRdb's copy holds only in-frame clones and misses some; the assay was immunoSEQ multiplex PCR. The sample records 75,000 to 95,000 clones, about 77% being singletons. Material for sequencing was PBMCs. Receptors originate from a man aged 50 to 60 in good health and CMV-seronegative. Each CDR3 is given with its conserved first and last residue. The D gene is left open where the match is weak. Rows may omit the clone size; those that give it use once, few, many or a size class.

>-|TRBV5-6|TRBJ1-5|-
CASSPSRRGTQPQHF
TGTGCCAGCAGCCCCAGTAGAAGGGGGACTCAGCCCCAGCATTTT
>-|TRBV28|TRBJ1-3|-
CASRAPTGRTGNTIYF
TGTGCCAGCAGGGCACCCACCGGCAGGACTGGAAACACCATATATTTT
>TRBD1|TRBV2|TRBJ1-2|-
CASSKTGRNPEYGYTF
TGTGCCAGCAGCAAGACAGGGAGGAATCCGGAATATGGCTACACCTTC
>-|TRBV6-1|TRBJ2-7|once
CASSETLGQRFF
TGTGCCAGCAGTGAAACTTTAGGACAGAGGTTCTTC
>-|TRBV21-1|TRBJ2-7|-
CASSKWGSYEQYF
TGTGCCAGCAGCAAATGGGGCTCATACGAGCAGTACTTC
>TRBD2|TRBV6-1|TRBJ2-1|-
CASKASGDYNEQFF
TGTGCCAGCAAAGCCAGCGGGGATTACAATGAGCAGTTCTTC
>TRBD1|TRBV11-3|TRBJ2-5|-
CASSYTGGAGETQYF
TGTGCCAGCAGCTATACAGGGGGCGCGGGGGAGACCCAGTACTTC
>TRBD1|TRBV7-2|TRBJ1-2|-
CASSSGQANYGYTF
TGTGCCAGCAGCTCCGGACAGGCAAACTATGGCTACACCTTC
>-|TRBV28|TRBJ1-5|-
CASSLSGYQPQHF
TGTGCCAGCAGTTTATCAGGATATCAGCCCCAGCATTTT
>TRBD1|TRBV7-2|TRBJ1-2|once
CASSVRDRRVGYTF
TGTGCCAGCAGCGTCCGGGACAGGCGAGTTGGCTACACCTTC
>-|TRBV14|TRBJ2-6|-
CASSHNSGANVLTF
TGTGCCAGCAGCCACAACTCTGGGGCCAACGTCCTGACTTTC
>-|TRBV28|TRBJ1-5|-
CASSLPSGRGGYNQPQHF
TGTGCCAGCAGTTTACCGTCGGGGCGAGGGGGTTACAATCAGCCCCAGCATTTT
>TRBD2|TRBV7-2|TRBJ2-5|-
CASSPPRGGGWLETQYF
TGTGCCAGCAGCCCCCCCCGGGGCGGGGGTTGGTTGGAGACCCAGTACTTC
>-|TRBV9|TRBJ1-2|few
CASSVGSVAGYTF
TGTGCCAGCAGCGTGGGCTCCGTCGCTGGCTACACCTTC
>-|TRBV6-5|TRBJ2-4|-
CASSSPLGGGIQYF
TGTGCCAGCAGTTCCCCTCTAGGGGGGGGTATTCAGTACTTC
>-|TRBV9|TRBJ1-2|-
CASSVEGDYGYTF
TGTGCCAGCAGCGTTGAGGGTGACTATGGCTACACCTTC
>TRBD1|TRBV5-1|TRBJ1-2|-
CASSLSQGVSDGYTF
TGCGCCAGCAGCTTGTCCCAGGGGGTTTCAGATGGCTACACCTTC
>TRBD1|TRBV4-1|TRBJ1-1|few
CASSWDRHEAFF
TGCGCCAGCAGCTGGGACAGGCATGAAGCTTTCTTT
>-|TRBV6-5|TRBJ1-2|-
CASSPQGPLYGYTF
TGTGCCAGCAGCCCGCAGGGCCCACTCTATGGCTACACCTTC
>-|TRBV7-2|TRBJ1-4|few
CASSLGRTAPNEKLFF
TGTGCCAGCAGCCTAGGACGGACAGCTCCTAATGAAAAACTGTTTTTT
>TRBD1|TRBV30|TRBJ2-4|-
CAWSPGQGSLAKNIQYF
TGTGCCTGGAGTCCAGGACAGGGTTCCTTAGCCAAAAACATTCAGTACTTC